These T cell receptor beta chains were read from a single sample in a study of spatial heterogeneity in lung cancer. MiXCR, applied by TCRdb to the 5' RACE reads, yields one record per CDR3 protein. The sample lists some 4,200 distinct CDR3 sequences; around two fifths were seen once. The material was lung tumor tissue, obtained at surgery. These receptors were collected from a male donor with early-stage non-small cell lung cancer. Each CDR3 is given with its conserved first and last residue. A D gene is named only where the DNA matches it firmly. For some rows the clone size is stated as once, few or many, or as a class when expanded; others skip it.

V	size	D	J	CDR3	DNA
TRBV7-3	few	.	TRBJ2-4	CASSLGVDGTIQYF	TGTGCCAGCAGCTTGGGGGTAGATGGAACCATTCAGTACTTC
TRBV18	few	.	TRBJ2-1	CASSQILADNEQFF	TGTGCCAGCTCCCAAATATTGGCCGACAATGAGCAGTTCTTC
TRBV14	few	.	TRBJ2-2	CASSQNRHANTGELFF	TGTGCCAGCAGCCAGAACAGACACGCGAACACCGGGGAGCTGTTTTTT
TRBV11-2	.	.	TRBJ2-3	CASRSTEGGTDTQYF	TGTGCCAGCAGATCCACCGAGGGGGGCACAGATACGCAGTATTTT
TRBV18	.	.	TRBJ2-1	CASSPGQMNEQFF	TGTGCCAGCTCACCGGGTCAGATGAATGAGCAGTTCTTC
TRBV4-1	.	.	TRBJ2-7	CASSQGQEYEQYF	TGCGCCAGCAGCCAAGGACAGGAATACGAGCAGTACTTC
TRBV12-3/TRBV12-4	.	.	TRBJ1-6	CASSLNESPLHF	TGTGCCAGCAGCCTGAATGAGTCACCCCTCCACTTT
TRBV10-3	few	.	TRBJ2-5	CAISTQETQYF	TGTGCCATCTCGACACAAGAGACCCAGTACTTC
TRBV5-1	.	.	TRBJ2-3	CASSLVGEVEDTQYF	TGCGCCAGCAGCTTGGTTGGGGAAGTCGAAGATACGCAGTATTTT
TRBV20-1	few	.	TRBJ2-3	CSATEPTTDTQYF	TGCAGTGCTACCGAACCGACCACAGATACGCAGTATTTT
TRBV11-1	.	.	TRBJ2-3	CASSLDWSDTQYF	TGTGCCAGCAGCTTAGATTGGTCAGATACGCAGTATTTT
TRBV10-3	.	.	TRBJ2-5	CAISSRRETQYF	TGTGCCATCAGTAGTCGCCGAGAGACCCAGTACTTC
TRBV11-2	.	TRBD2	TRBJ2-3	CASSLGSAGGLTDTQYF	TGTGCCAGCAGCTTAGGATCGGCGGGGGGTCTCACAGATACGCAGTATTTT
TRBV10-3	.	.	TRBJ2-6	CAVIGTGANVLTF	TGTGCCGTCATAGGAACTGGGGCCAACGTCCTGACTTTC
TRBV12-3/TRBV12-4	.	TRBD1	TRBJ2-1	CASSLRDSLYNEQFF	TGTGCCAGCAGTCTCCGGGACAGCCTCTACAATGAGCAGTTCTTC
TRBV6-2/TRBV6-3	medium-sized	.	TRBJ2-3	CASTSQDTQYF	TGTGCCAGCACCTCCCAAGATACGCAGTATTTT
TRBV7-9	.	TRBD1	TRBJ1-1	CASISAGVLGQGTQF	TGTGCCAGCATTAGTGCGGGGGTGTTGGGACAGGGAACCCAATTT
TRBV29-1	few	TRBD1	TRBJ2-3	CSVEGTGAIDTQYF	TGCAGCGTTGAGGGGACAGGGGCCATAGATACGCAGTATTTT
TRBV5-1	few	.	TRBJ2-2	CASSLTIGTTGELFF	TGCGCCAGCAGCTTGACGATTGGGACTACCGGGGAGCTGTTTTTT
TRBV7-8	.	.	TRBJ1-2	CASSFDSEFNYGYTF	TGTGCCAGCAGCTTTGACAGCGAATTTAACTATGGCTACACCTTC
TRBV5-1	few	.	TRBJ2-2	CASSLLPLNTGELFF	TGCGCCAGCAGCTTGCTACCCCTGAACACCGGGGAGCTGTTTTTT
TRBV28	.	TRBD1	TRBJ2-2	CASSSLGGPANTGELFF	TGTGCCAGCAGTTCTCTAGGGGGCCCAGCGAACACCGGGGAGCTGTTTTTT
TRBV3-1	.	TRBD2	TRBJ2-7	CASSCGAGGYEQYF	TGTGCCAGCAGCTGTGGGGCGGGAGGGTACGAGCAGTACTTC
TRBV7-2	.	.	TRBJ2-5	CASSSRFGQETQYF	TGTGCCAGCAGCTCCCGATTTGGACAAGAGACCCAGTACTTC
TRBV2	few	.	TRBJ2-7	CASSEVQSKASYEQYF	TGTGCCAGCAGTGAAGTACAGTCCAAAGCGAGCTACGAGCAGTACTTC
TRBV29-1	few	.	TRBJ2-1	CSVGPDSGSYNEQFF	TGCAGCGTGGGACCCGACTCAGGCTCCTACAATGAGCAGTTCTTC
TRBV19	.	TRBD1	TRBJ2-2	CASRGQRNTGELFF	TGTGCCAGTAGGGGACAGAGAAACACCGGGGAGCTGTTTTTT
TRBV2	.	.	TRBJ2-7	CASSHRERPYEQYF	TGTGCCAGCAGTCATAGGGAGCGTCCCTACGAGCAGTACTTC
TRBV7-3	medium-sized	TRBD1	TRBJ1-6	CASSSGTGAYSPLHF	TGTGCCAGCAGCTCCGGGACAGGGGCTTATTCACCCCTCCACTTT
TRBV28	few	TRBD1	TRBJ2-5	CASSPSGTGGEETQYF	TGTGCCAGCAGTCCCTCCGGGACAGGAGGGGAAGAGACCCAGTACTTC
TRBV27	medium-sized	.	TRBJ2-1	CASSFAGGRKPYNEQFF	TGTGCCAGCAGTTTTGCCGGGGGGCGGAAACCCTACAATGAGCAGTTCTTC
TRBV3-1	.	TRBD2	TRBJ2-2	CASSQASGVGELFF	TGTGCCAGCAGCCAAGCTAGCGGCGTCGGGGAGCTGTTTTTT
TRBV28	medium-sized	TRBD1	TRBJ2-7	CASSSPGTGVYEQYF	TGTGCCAGCAGCTCACCCGGGACAGGGGTCTACGAGCAGTACTTC
TRBV5-1	medium-sized	.	TRBJ1-1	CASSLEPPRSEAFF	TGCGCCAGCAGCTTGGAACCGCCCCGTTCTGAAGCTTTCTTT
TRBV12-3/TRBV12-4	.	TRBD2	TRBJ2-2	CASSLVWEGPATGELFF	TGTGCCAGCAGTTTAGTCTGGGAGGGTCCAGCCACCGGGGAGCTGTTTTTT
TRBV6-6	.	TRBD1	TRBJ2-3	CAVGTGGVDTQYF	TGTGCCGTCGGGACAGGGGGTGTCGATACGCAGTATTTT
TRBV6-1	.	.	TRBJ2-7	CASSDIERDGGQYF	TGTGCCAGCAGTGACATCGAGAGGGATGGCGGGCAGTACTTC
TRBV27	.	.	TRBJ2-1	CASSPGRALYNEQFF	TGTGCCAGCAGTCCTGGCAGGGCACTCTACAATGAGCAGTTCTTC
TRBV7-9	.	TRBD2	TRBJ2-3	CASSLKGGSTDTQYF	TGTGCCAGCAGCTTGAAGGGAGGGAGCACAGATACGCAGTATTTT
TRBV11-2	.	.	TRBJ2-4	CASSLDALWDIQYF	TGTGCCAGCAGCTTAGATGCGTTGTGGGACATTCAGTACTTC
TRBV5-1	medium-sized	TRBD1	TRBJ1-2	CASTRDSQYYGYTF	TGCGCCAGCACCCGGGACAGCCAATACTATGGCTACACCTTC
TRBV7-6	few	.	TRBJ2-1	CASSLVGGYNEQFF	TGTGCCAGCAGCTTAGTGGGGGGATACAATGAGCAGTTCTTC
TRBV7-8	.	.	TRBJ2-1	CASSYMWGANNEQFF	TGTGCCAGCAGCTATATGTGGGGGGCAAACAATGAGCAGTTCTTC
TRBV5-1	.	.	TRBJ2-3	CASSLTASSTDTQYF	TGCGCCAGCAGCTTAACGGCCTCTAGCACAGATACGCAGTATTTT
TRBV9	.	TRBD2	TRBJ2-3	CASSVATASGGATDTQYF	TGTGCCAGCAGCGTAGCTACGGCTAGCGGAGGCGCCACAGATACGCAGTATTTT